The 19 T cell receptor beta chains listed next were all sequenced from one sample in a study of T cells in women clearing cervical HPV infection. Clones were read by immunoSEQ multiplex PCR, and TCRdb kept only the in-frame ones, dropping some. This listing includes approximately 18,000 clones. Sequencing was done on a sample of blood buffy coat. Every receptor here comes from a woman aged 18 to 75 with a cervical HPV16 infection that either progressed to CIN3+ or cleared (not recorded which).

Notes on this clone: The read falls 3 residues short of the CDR3 end, and the missing part is taken from the germline J gene. V gene TRBV20-1 combines with J gene TRBJ1-3; D may be TRBD1 (6 bases). From germline, CDR1 is DFQATT and CDR2 SNEGSKA (reference sequence). This CDR3 spans 15 amino acids. Trimming took off 6 bases at V and 0 bases at J, with 15 bases between the two ends. The CDR3 sequence: CSALDRSRSGNTIYF. The CDR3 DNA, read in part, is TGCAGTGCCCTAGACAGGTCCCGCTCTGGAAACACC.

On this clone: The read stops 3 residues short of the end of the CDR3; the missing end is completed from the germline J gene. This rearrangement joins TRBV18 to TRBJ2-4, with 8 bases lining up with TRBD1. Per germline, CDR1 KGHSH and CDR2 LQKENI. This CDR3 spans 16 amino acids. V shed 3 bases, J shed 3 bases, and the junction held 7 bases outside the gene matches. The sequenced part of the CDR3 DNA is TGTGCCAGCTCACCCGAACAGGGGGTCGTCAAAAACATT. Translation: CASSPEQGVVKNI. The whole CDR3 protein is CASSPEQGVVKNIQYF. Full variable domain (missing parts from reference TRBV18 and TRBJ2-4): NAGVMQNPRHLVRRRGQEARLRCSPMKGHSHVYWYRQLPEEGLKFMVYLQKENIIDESGMPKERFSAEFPKEGPSILRIQQVVRGDSAAYFCASSPEQGVVKNIQYFGAGTRLSVL.

The sequenced CDR3 bases are TGTGCCAGCAGCCAGCGGGGGGTAATCAATGAG. Translated, it gives CASSQRGVINE. The whole CDR3 reads CASSQRGVINEQFF. The J gene is TRBJ2-1, the V gene TRBV4-2; 8 bases line up with TRBD2. The read is 3 residues too short to cover the CDR3 end, so that end is filled in from the germline J gene. There are 14 residues in the CDR3. Germline CDR1 reads LGHNA; CDR2 reads YNFKEQ. V lost 3 bases to trimming and J lost 6 bases; unmatched junction nucleotides: 4.

Incomplete CDR3 DNA: TGTGCCAGCATTCCTTCCTGGGACAGGGCAACCGGGGAG. This sequence encodes CASIPSWDRATGE. The CDR3 in its entirety is CASIPSWDRATGELFF. The rearrangement joins TRBV2 to TRBJ2-2; 9 nucleotides match TRBD1. The read halts 3 residues ahead of the CDR3 end, with the missing end drawn from the germline J gene. Looked up from germline, CDR1 is SNHLY and CDR2 is FYNNEI. V was clipped by 7 bases and J by 5 bases; unmatched bases: 11. The CDR3 spans 16 residues. Combining the CDR3 with reference TRBV2 and TRBJ2-2 gives the whole variable domain EPEVTQTPSHQVTQMGQEVILRCVPISNHLYFYWYRQILGQKVEFLVSFYNNEISEKSEIFDDQFSVERPDGSNFTLKIRSTKLEDSAMYFCASIPSWDRATGELFFGEGSRLTVL.

A word on this clone: The CDR3 is cut off 3 residues early in the read; its end comes from the germline J gene. The chain links TRBV4-1 to TRBJ2-7; 8 bases map to TRBD1. Losses at the gene ends were 4 bases for V and 6 bases for J; bases not matched to a gene: 11. Germline assignment: CDR1 MGHRA and CDR2 YSYEKL. CDR3 length: 15 residues. The CDR3 bases that were read are TGCGCCAGCAGCCTATCGGACAGGGAATCTAGCGAG. Protein: CASSLSDRESSE. The CDR3 in full is CASSLSDRESSEQYF.

The CDR3 protein is CAWSDQGYEQYF. The sequenced CDR3 bases are TGTGCCTGGAGCGACCAGGGCTACGAG. V and J are TRBV30 and TRBJ2-7, with D perhaps TRBD1 (5 bases). With the read ending 3 residues before the CDR3 end, the germline J gene is used to fill in that end. V lost 3 bases, J lost 3 bases, and 9 bases lay in between. Germline CDR1 is GTSNPN and CDR2 is SVGIG (reference sequence). The CDR3 sequence is 12 residues long.

Points on this clone: The CDR3 end lies 3 residues beyond the end of the read and is filled in from the germline J gene. This chain joins TRBV7-2 and TRBJ2-3; 7 bases are a match to TRBD2. V lost 5 bases, J lost 2 bases, and 7 bases stayed unmatched. The germline gives CDR1 SGHTA, CDR2 FQGNSA. The CDR3 totals 15 residues. The CDR3 bases that were read are TGTGCCAGCAGCACCGGGGGGACCCTCACAGATACG. It translates to CASSTGGTLTDT. The entire CDR3 is CASSTGGTLTDTQYF.

On this clone: The sequenced fragment ends 3 residues before the CDR3 boundary, so the rest is inferred from the germline J gene. This chain joins TRBV2 and TRBJ1-5, with D perhaps TRBD1 (6 bases). The CDR3 length is 14 residues. Trimming pared 4 bases from V and 7 bases from J, leaving 14 bases between. CDR1 is SNHLY, CDR2 FYNNEI, per germline. CDR3 DNA, as far as it was read: TGTGCCAGCAGTGTCGCGGGGGGCCGGCAGCCC. It codes for CASSVAGGRQP. The full-length CDR3 reads as CASSVAGGRQPQHF.

About this clone itself: Read coverage stops 3 residues before the CDR3 terminus; the germline J gene supplies the remainder. The V gene is TRBV19, the J gene TRBJ2-5; D is perhaps TRBD2 (6 bases). CDR3 length: 13 residues. CDR1 LNHDA and CDR2 SQIVND come from the germline V gene (reference sequence). The germline V and J ends were trimmed by 3 bases and 1 base, with 6 bases remaining between them. The DNA read from the CDR3 is TGTGCCAGTAGTATGACTAGCCAAGAGACC. Its protein is CASSMTSQET. The entire CDR3 reads CASSMTSQETQYF.

In regard to this clone: The read is 3 residues too short to cover the CDR3 end, so that end is filled in from the germline J gene. The same CDR3 also results from other DNA sequences found in this sample. This chain connects TRBV5-1 to TRBJ2-3; 7 bases fit TRBD1. The germline CDR1 and CDR2 sequences are SGHRS and YFSETQ. J lost 3 bases, V lost 2 bases, and 6 bases had no gene match. The CDR3 contains 15 residues. The CDR3 loop reads CASSLEQGLTDTQYF. The part of the CDR3 DNA that was read is TGCGCCAGCAGCTTAGAACAGGGGTTGACAGATACG.

Note on this clone: From the germline J gene comes the end of the CDR3, since the read stops 3 residues before it. V and J are TRBV2 and TRBJ2-7, with TRBD2 matching over 16 bases. Germline CDR1 SNHLY, CDR2 FYNNEI. With 11 bases clipped from V and 1 base from J, the junction kept 8 bases outside the gene matches. The CDR3 is 16 residues long. Incomplete CDR3 DNA: TGTGCCCAGCAAGGGACTAGCGGGGGGGCTTCCTACGAG. Translation gives CAQQGTSGGASYE. The full-length CDR3 reads as CAQQGTSGGASYEQYF.

A remark on this clone: The read ends 3 residues shy of where the CDR3 ends; the end is completed using the germline J gene. This chain uses TRBV18 with TRBJ2-7; 7 bases are shared with TRBD2. There are 13 residues in the CDR3. Germline CDR1 and CDR2: KGHSH and LQKENI. Trimming removed 5 bases from V and 2 bases from J; junction bases left unmatched: 3. The CDR3 sequence: CASSGGGTYEQYF. The DNA read from the CDR3 is TGTGCCAGCTCAGGGGGGGGTACCTACGAG.

In the case of this clone: The read halts 3 residues ahead of the CDR3 end, with the missing end drawn from the germline J gene. The V call is TRBV12-3 or TRBV12-4, the J call TRBJ1-1, with 8 bases aligning to TRBD1. J was trimmed by 2 bases and V by 5 bases; bases with no gene match: 7. The CDR3 length is 15 residues. The covered CDR3 bases are TGTGCCAGCAGTACCCCAGGGGGCCAAAACACTGAA. This encodes CASSTPGGQNTE. The whole CDR3 protein reads CASSTPGGQNTEAFF.

Remarks on this clone: The read finishes 3 residues shy of the CDR3 end, and the germline J gene is used to complete it. This rearrangement joins TRBV5-1 to TRBJ1-6; weak D call: TRBD1 (5 bases). Germline V gene sequence: CDR1 SGHRS, CDR2 YFSETQ. The CDR3 spans 15 residues. V was cut by 0 bases and J by 9 bases, with 13 bases left in between. CDR3 DNA (partial): TGCGCCAGCAGCTTGGAGGGCAGGGATGGTTCACCC. It specifies CASSLEGRDGSP. The entire CDR3 protein reads CASSLEGRDGSPLHF.

Concerning this clone: From the germline J gene comes the end of the CDR3, since the read stops 3 residues before it. The rearrangement links TRBV11-2 to TRBJ2-1, with D possibly TRBD1 on 7 matching bases. CDR3 size: 14 residues. Between the trimmed V and J ends, which lost 1 base and 9 bases, there was a span of 13 bases. Germline V gives CDR1 SGHAT, CDR2 FQNNGV. CDR3 loop: CASSLGQGLGEQFF. The sequenced part of the CDR3 DNA is TGTGCCAGCAGCTTAGGACAGGGACTGGGTGAG. Looking up the rest from reference TRBV11-2 and TRBJ2-1 gives the full variable domain: EAGVAQSPRYKIIEKRQSVAFWCNPISGHATLYWYQQILGQGPKLLIQFQNNGVVDDSQLPKDRFSAERLKGVDSTLKIQPAKLEDSAVYLCASSLGQGLGEQFFGPGTRLTVL.

In the case of this clone: The read ends 3 residues early relative to the CDR3; the germline J gene fills the gap. The chain recombines TRBV7-2 with TRBJ2-3, with D unresolved. CDR3 length: 12 amino acids. V was cut by 1 base and J by 6 bases, with 5 bases left in between. Germline values: CDR1 SGHTA, CDR2 FQGNSA. CDR3 region: CASSLVADTQYF. CDR3 DNA, as far as it was read: TGTGCCAGCAGCTTAGTAGCTGATACG.

The CDR3 protein is CATSRPGVGETQYF. The DNA read from the CDR3 is TGTGCCACCAGCCGTCCCGGGGTTGGTGAGACC. The chain links TRBV15 to TRBJ2-5; D is perhaps TRBD2 (5 bases). The read terminates 3 residues before the CDR3 end, so the remaining end is supplied by the germline J gene. Germline lookup yields CDR1 LNHNV and CDR2 YYDKDF (reference sequence). V shed 5 bases and J shed 5 bases, with 15 bases lying between them. This CDR3 comprises 14 residues.

For this clone: Read sequence stops 3 residues before the CDR3 end, and the germline J gene provides the missing end. The genes are TRBV19 and TRBJ2-4, with 7 bases that match TRBD2. CDR1 and CDR2 (germline): LNHDA, SQIVND (reference sequence). The CDR3 consists of 17 residues. J was trimmed by 0 bases and V by 5 bases; bases with no gene match: 10. The CDR3 is CASSGGDAGLAKNIQYF. Incomplete CDR3 DNA: TGTGCCAGTAGTGGGGGGGATGCGGGATTAGCCAAAAACATT.

Notes on this clone: The read is 3 residues too short to cover the CDR3 end, so that end is filled in from the germline J gene. V gene TRBV7-6 combines with J gene TRBJ2-3, with 8 bases lining up with TRBD2. Germline V gene sequence: CDR1 SGHVS, CDR2 FNYEAQ. V gave up 2 bases and J gave up 6 bases; unmatched junction bases: 7. The CDR3 loop spans 15 amino acids. Here the CDR3 reads CASSLTGGLGDTQYF. CDR3 bases read: TGTGCCAGCAGCTTAACGGGGGGGCTGGGGGATACG. The full variable domain, with the rest looked up from reference TRBV7-6 and TRBJ2-3, is GAGVSQSPRYKVTKRGQDVALRCDPISGHVSLYWYRQALGQGPEFLTYFNYEAQQDKSGLPNDRFSAERPEGSISTLTIQRTEQRDSAMYRCASSLTGGLGDTQYFGPGTRLTVL.